Presented here are 8 T cell receptor beta chains from one specimen sequenced in a study of cytomegalovirus exposure and HLA in healthy donors. The PCR had 60 Vbeta and 13 Jbeta primers. Data came from immunoSEQ multiplex PCR; TCRdb stores just in-frame clones and leaves some out. The table records roughly 120,000 clones, under 80% of them present only once. The sequenced material came from PBMCs. The receptors come from a woman aged 55 to 70 in good health and CMV-seropositive.

CDR3 loop: CASSSATGVEPQHF. The CDR3 nucleotides are TGTGCCAGCAGTTCGGCGACAGGCGTGGAGCCCCAGCATTTT. This chain joins TRBV6-6 and TRBJ1-5; D may be TRBD1 (6 bases). The CDR3 runs 14 residues. The V end was cut by 4 bases, the J end by 8 bases, with 15 bases between. In germline, CDR1 is MNHNY, CDR2 SVGAGI (reference sequence).

The rearrangement links TRBV7-8 to TRBJ1-2; 9 bases line up with TRBD1. V lost 2 bases to trimming and J lost 2 bases; unmatched junction nucleotides: 3. Per the germline V gene, CDR1 is SGHVS and CDR2 is FQNEAQ. The CDR3 sequence is 15 residues long. The DNA of the CDR3 is TGTGCCAGCAGCTTACGAGGACAGGGGAACTATGGCTACACCTTC. This translates into CASSLRGQGNYGYTF.

V and J are TRBV6-5 and TRBJ1-1; unclear D gene. The V gene's germline CDR1 is MNHEY and CDR2 SVGAGI. V was shortened by 2 bases and J by 4 bases, with 11 bases between the two germline ends. The CDR3 is made up of 14 amino acids. The CDR3 nucleotides read TGTGCCAGCAGTTACAGTCAGACGGGCACTGAAGCTTTCTTT. This sequence encodes CASSYSQTGTEAFF.

This clone has more than one count but fewer than ten. The chain uses TRBV7-8 and TRBJ1-4, with a tentative D call TRBD1 (6 bases). Trimming left V 4 bases short and J 0 bases short, with 18 bases between. The CDR3 contains 18 residues. Germline V gives CDR1 SGHVS, CDR2 FQNEAQ. CDR3 coding DNA: TGTGCCAGCAGCTCAACAGGGCGGATGGTTGCAACTAATGAAAAACTGTTTTTT. As protein: CASSSTGRMVATNEKLFF.

The genes are TRBV19 and TRBJ1-5; D call uncertain. The CDR3 contains 13 residues. Trimming left V 6 bases short and J 3 bases short, with 9 bases between. The germline gives CDR1 LNHDA, CDR2 SQIVND (reference sequence). The CDR3 protein is CASSLIANQPQHF. In DNA, the CDR3 is TGTGCCAGTAGCCTCATAGCCAATCAGCCCCAGCATTTT.

This chain connects TRBV29-1 to TRBJ2-1; tentative D call: TRBD1 (6 bases). CDR3 length: 17 amino acids. Trimming removed 5 bases at V and 1 base at J, with 21 bases between. Germline CDR1 reads SQVTM; CDR2 reads ANQGSEA. The CDR3 here is CSVPNLGATSSYNEQFF. CDR3 DNA: TGCAGCGTTCCAAATTTGGGGGCGACATCATCCTACAATGAGCAGTTCTTC.

The chain couples TRBV6-5 to TRBJ2-7; TRBD2 is a possible D gene (6 bases). V was clipped by 2 bases and J by 5 bases, with 19 bases between them. The germline gives CDR1 MNHEY, CDR2 SVGAGI. CDR3 length: 16 amino acids. CDR3 DNA sequence: TGTGCCAGCAGTTACGGAGGAGGGGACTTGGGTAACGAGCAGTACTTC. Translation: CASSYGGGDLGNEQYF.

This clone was seen more than once but under ten times. The chain has TRBV27 and TRBJ1-2; D not resolved. Looked up from germline, CDR1 is MNHEY and CDR2 is SMNVEV (reference sequence). The CDR3 sequence is 17 residues long. Trimming left V 0 bases short and J 4 bases short, with 18 bases between. CDR3 in DNA: TGTGCCAGCAGTTTATCGGAACCCAACCCAGAGGGCTATGGCTACACCTTC. This encodes CASSLSEPNPEGYGYTF.